Below, 25 T cell receptor beta chains from the same sample are listed, as sequenced in a study of T cell repertoires in cytomegalovirus infection. TCRdb redid the calling of the reads with MiXCR, one entry per CDR3 protein. The data contain approximately 290,000 distinct CDR3 sequences, roughly a quarter of them seen just once; the ten biggest clones take up around 13%. Sample: PBMCs. The receptors were sampled from a human donor in good health (CMV status not recorded). Some clones in this sample may be carry-over from other donors' samples.

The J gene is TRBJ2-1, the V gene TRBV3-1; TRBD2 matches at 10 bases. This CDR3 has 16 amino acids. Germline-derived CDR1 and CDR2 are LGHDT and YNNKEL (reference sequence). V was pared by 3 bases and J by 10 bases, with 12 bases of the junction left unmatched. CDR3 in DNA: TGTGCCAGCAGCCATCAGCGGGGGGGCCTGTTTAGGGAGCAGTTCTTC. Translating it yields CASSHQRGGLFREQFF.

The rearrangement links TRBV10-3 to TRBJ2-1; a possible D gene is TRBD1 (6 bases). This CDR3 has 16 amino acids. The V and J ends lost 0 bases and 4 bases respectively, with 13 bases between them. Germline CDR1 reads ENHRY; CDR2 reads SYGVKD. The CDR3 DNA is TGTGCCATCAGTGAGTCTCTCCGGACAGCTTACAATGAGCAGTTCTTC. Translated, it gives CAISESLRTAYNEQFF.

V and J are TRBV19 and TRBJ2-1; D is unclear. The CDR3 loop spans 15 amino acids. Trimming stripped 4 bases from V and 0 bases from J, with 10 bases between. The germline CDR1 and CDR2 sequences are LNHDA and SQIVND (reference sequence). The DNA of the CDR3 is TGTGCCAGTAGTAACATCCCGAGCTCCTACAATGAGCAGTTCTTC. Its translation: CASSNIPSSYNEQFF.

This clonotype was seen more than once but under ten times. The chain employs TRBV29-1 and TRBJ1-2; D remains ambiguous. V was pared by 3 bases and J by 1 base, with 3 bases between. The CDR3 consists of 11 residues. CDR1 is SQVTM and CDR2 is ANQGSEA in the germline V gene. The DNA for the CDR3 is TGCAGCGTTGACAGTAACTATGGCTACACCTTC. It specifies CSVDSNYGYTF.

CDR3 bases: TGTGCCAGCAGCGTAGGCGCAGGGGGCCCGTCAGAGACCCAGTACTTC. Its protein is CASSVGAGGPSETQYF. The rearrangement links TRBV9 to TRBJ2-5; 8 bases match TRBD1. Trimming took 0 bases from V and 4 from J; bases not matched to a gene: 8. The length of the CDR3 is 16 residues. The germline CDR1 and CDR2 sequences are SGDLS and YYNGEE.

This clonotype has a count of ten or more. This chain joins TRBV11-2 and TRBJ2-1; D not certain. The V end lost 1 base, the J end lost 12 bases, and 10 bases lay between the germline ends. This CDR3 has 12 amino acids. Germline lookup yields CDR1 SGHAT and CDR2 FQNNGV. The CDR3 DNA sequence: TGTGCCAGCAGCTTAGTGGCCGTCGCGCAGTTCTTC. Amino acid sequence: CASSLVAVAQFF.

This clonotype was seen at least ten times. The CDR3 DNA reads as TGTGCCAGCAGCTCTAGCTGGAGATATAATTCACCCCTCCACTTT. Encoded protein: CASSSSWRYNSPLHF. This chain connects TRBV7-2 to TRBJ1-6; no definite D call. This CDR3 is built from 15 residues. Looked up from germline, CDR1 is SGHTA and CDR2 is FQGNSA. The ends were cut back, 4 bases at V and 4 bases at J, with 11 bases in the middle.

This clonotype has a handful of counts. This chain uses TRBV7-8 with TRBJ2-5; TRBD1 is a possible D gene (6 bases). The CDR3 loop spans 13 amino acids. V lost 5 bases to trimming and J lost 5 bases, with 12 bases between them. The germline gives CDR1 SGHVS, CDR2 FQNEAQ. For the CDR3, the DNA is TGTGCCAGCAGCCCCCGACAGGTTGAGACCCAGTACTTC. Translated: CASSPRQVETQYF.

This clonotype came up a few times. The CDR3 DNA sequence: TGTGCCAGCAGTTCAATCCGACAGGGGGCCACGAACACTGAAGCTTTCTTT. It specifies CASSSIRQGATNTEAFF. The chain couples TRBV7-6 to TRBJ1-1, with 10 bases fitting TRBD1. Germline-derived CDR1 and CDR2 are SGHVS and FNYEAQ. The length of the CDR3 is 17 residues. The ends lost 6 bases at V and 1 base at J; junction bases unmatched: 11.

The rearrangement joins TRBV19 to TRBJ1-4, with D perhaps matching TRBD1 (6 bases). Germline V gene lookup returns CDR1 LNHDA and CDR2 SQIVND (reference sequence). The CDR3 runs 16 residues. Trimming left V 5 bases short and J 8 bases short, with 21 bases between. The CDR3 DNA reads as TGTGCCAGTAGTCTGCGTTACAGGGAAGGCGGCGAAAAACTGTTTTTT. This codes for CASSLRYREGGEKLFF.

This clonotype was observed at least ten times. The genes are TRBV7-2 and TRBJ1-1; TRBD1 might be the D (6 bases). V was cut by 1 base and J by 5 bases, with 14 bases left in between. This CDR3 is 15 amino acids long. Germline CDR1 reads SGHTA; CDR2 reads FQGNSA. This CDR3 reads CASSLDAGAGTEAFF. For the CDR3, the DNA is TGTGCCAGCAGCTTAGACGCAGGGGCGGGGACTGAAGCTTTCTTT.

This sequence joins TRBV13 and TRBJ2-5; the match to TRBD1 covers 8 bases. The CDR3 contains 15 residues. Germline CDR1 PRHDT, CDR2 FYEKMQ (reference sequence). With V trimmed by 8 bases and J by 1 base, 9 bases remained unmatched. CDR3 in amino acids: CASSRGGQVQETQYF. CDR3 nucleotides: TGTGCCAGCTCCCGTGGGGGACAGGTCCAAGAGACCCAGTACTTC.

The sample holds a few counts of this clonotype. V usage is TRBV28 and J usage is TRBJ1-4; 11 bases agree with TRBD1. The germline V gene encodes CDR1 MDHEN and CDR2 SYDVKM. Germline trimming cut 7 bases from V and 7 bases from J; bases unmatched to any gene: 2. This CDR3 spans 13 amino acids. The CDR3 reads CASKDRGREKLFF. The CDR3, as DNA: TGTGCCAGCAAGGACAGGGGGCGTGAAAAACTGTTTTTT.

This chain links TRBV7-2 with TRBJ2-1; 12 bases match TRBD2. The trim removed 1 base at V and 9 bases at J, leaving 10 bases unmatched. This CDR3 has 17 amino acids. Germline lookup yields CDR1 SGHTA and CDR2 FQGNSA. The CDR3 spells CASSLEASGGAWIEQFF. In nucleotides, the CDR3 is TGTGCCAGCAGCTTAGAGGCTAGCGGGGGGGCCTGGATTGAGCAGTTCTTC.

This clonotype was seen many times. The J gene is TRBJ2-1, the V gene TRBV7-6, with D perhaps matching TRBD1 (6 bases). Germline V CDR1 and CDR2: SGHVS, FNYEAQ. The CDR3 is 15 amino acids. The V end lost 4 bases, the J end lost 3 bases, and 13 bases lay between the germline ends. CDR3 sequence: CASSSQGPLYNEQFF. CDR3 coding DNA: TGTGCCAGCAGCTCACAGGGTCCTCTCTACAATGAGCAGTTCTTC.

This chain uses TRBV4-1 with TRBJ1-5; D is undetermined. Looked up from germline, CDR1 is MGHRA and CDR2 is YSYEKL. The CDR3 has 16 amino acids. Trimming pared 0 bases from V and 5 bases from J, leaving 14 bases between. The CDR3 loop reads CASSQDRYDTYQPQHF. The CDR3 DNA is TGCGCCAGCAGCCAAGACAGGTACGACACTTATCAGCCCCAGCATTTT.

The chain uses TRBV6-2 or TRBV6-3 and TRBJ1-5; D remains unclear. There are 16 residues in the CDR3. The V gene lost 2 bases and the J gene lost 0 bases, with 11 bases spanning the gap. Germline V gene data show CDR1 as MNHEY and CDR2 as SVGEGT. The CDR3 sequence is CASSYQAIYSNQPQHF. CDR3 coding DNA: TGTGCCAGCAGTTACCAGGCAATTTATAGCAATCAGCCCCAGCATTTT.

This clonotype was detected a few times. The chain is built from TRBV29-1 and TRBJ1-2; 7 bases match TRBD1. The CDR3 totals 13 residues. Germline V lookup: CDR1 SQVTM, CDR2 ANQGSEA. The ends lost 6 bases at V and 4 bases at J; junction bases unmatched: 8. CDR3 region: CSVVQGPSYGYTF. The CDR3 DNA follows: TGCAGCGTCGTACAGGGGCCTTCCTATGGCTACACCTTC. Full variable domain (remainder filled in from reference TRBV29-1 and TRBJ1-2): SAVISQKPSRDICQRGTSLTIQCQVDSQVTMMFWYRQQPGQSLTLIATANQGSEATYESGFVIDKFPISRPNLTFSTLTVSNMSPEDSSIYLCSVVQGPSYGYTFGSGTRLTVV.

V gene TRBV10-3 combines with J gene TRBJ2-5, with D possibly matching TRBD1 (6 bases). Germline V lookup: CDR1 ENHRY, CDR2 SYGVKD. V lost 2 bases to trimming and J lost 5 bases, with 21 bases between them. The CDR3 is made up of 17 amino acids. The CDR3 region is CAISETPGHGPSETQYF. CDR3 nucleotide sequence: TGTGCCATCAGTGAGACCCCGGGACACGGTCCGAGCGAGACCCAGTACTTC.

This clonotype turned up a few times. The chain uses TRBV6-1 and TRBJ2-1, with 8 positions matching TRBD2. With V trimmed by 2 bases and J by 3 bases, 3 bases remained unmatched. Germline V gives CDR1 MNHNS, CDR2 SASEGT. This CDR3 contains 15 residues. DNA of the CDR3: TGTGCCAGCAGTGAATTTAGCGGGATCTACAATGAGCAGTTCTTC. This sequence encodes CASSEFSGIYNEQFF.

The table lists this clonotype with many counts. V gene TRBV19 combines with J gene TRBJ2-1; D not certain. This CDR3 region has 16 residues. Germline V gene data show CDR1 as LNHDA and CDR2 as SQIVND (reference sequence). The V end lost 0 bases, the J end lost 4 bases, and 13 bases lay between the germline ends. The CDR3 region has the DNA TGTGCCAGTAGTATAGAAGCAGGACCTCCTTACAATGAGCAGTTCTTC. This translates into CASSIEAGPPYNEQFF.

This chain links TRBV20-1 with TRBJ2-3, with D unclear. Germline V lookup: CDR1 DFQATT, CDR2 SNEGSKA (reference sequence). This CDR3 is built from 13 residues. Trimming took off 2 bases at V and 0 bases at J, with 6 bases between the two ends. The CDR3 reads CSARLYSTDTQYF. The CDR3, as DNA: TGCAGTGCTAGACTATATAGCACAGATACGCAGTATTTT.

This clonotype turned up a few times. The chain employs TRBV6-6 and TRBJ1-6; TRBD1 matches 8 bases. In germline, CDR1 is MNHNY, CDR2 SVGAGI (reference sequence). The CDR3 is made up of 14 amino acids. The V segment lost 5 bases and the J segment 7 bases; nucleotides outside the gene matches: 4. CDR3 DNA: TGTGCCAGCAGTACCCGACAGGGGAATTCACCCCTCCACTTT. Its translation is CASSTRQGNSPLHF.

This chain links TRBV14 with TRBJ1-6, with a possible D match to TRBD1 (5 bases). Trimming removed 2 bases from V and 10 bases from J, with 12 bases in between. The CDR3 spans 14 residues. From germline, CDR1 is SGHDN and CDR2 FVKESK. The DNA for the CDR3 is TGTGCCAGCAGCCAATGGAGGGACGGCTCACCCCTCCACTTT. Its protein is CASSQWRDGSPLHF.

This clonotype has just a few counts. The gene calls are TRBV11-2 and TRBJ1-2; D gene ambiguous. Looked up from germline, CDR1 is SGHAT and CDR2 is FQNNGV. Trimming left V 3 bases short and J 1 base short, with 9 bases between. CDR3 length equals 14 residues. In DNA, the CDR3 is TGTGCCAGCAGCTTTGAGGACGGTAACTATGGCTACACCTTC. Amino acids: CASSFEDGNYGYTF.